These 23 T cell receptor beta chains share one sample of origin, sequenced in a study of cytomegalovirus exposure and HLA in healthy donors. PCR was performed using 60 Vbeta and 13 Jbeta primers. The data were produced by immunoSEQ multiplex PCR, yet TCRdb's version contains in-frame clones alone and is incomplete. The sample contains approximately 220,000 clones, about 80% of which appear only once. Material: PBMCs. These receptors originate from a male donor in good health and CMV-seronegative.

This rearrangement joins TRBV25-1 to TRBJ1-6; possible D gene TRBD1, 5 bases. The V end lost 5 bases, the J end lost 10 bases, and 15 bases lay between the germline ends. In germline, CDR1 is MGHDK, CDR2 SYGVNS. This CDR3 comprises 14 residues. The CDR3 sequence is CASSPGRGGSPLHF. The CDR3 DNA reads as TGTGCCAGCAGTCCAGGGAGGGGCGGATCACCCCTCCACTTT.

The V and J genes are TRBV5-1 and TRBJ1-2, with D perhaps matching TRBD1 (5 bases). The CDR3 runs to 15 residues. The germline V and J ends were trimmed by 4 bases and 8 bases, with 21 bases remaining between them. From germline, CDR1 is SGHRS and CDR2 YFSETQ. This CDR3 reads CASSEDGTEYEGYTF. In nucleotides, the CDR3 is TGCGCCAGCAGCGAAGACGGGACTGAATATGAGGGCTACACCTTC. Full variable domain (missing parts from reference TRBV5-1 and TRBJ1-2): KAGVTQTPRYLIKTRGQQVTLSCSPISGHRSVSWYQQTPGQGLQFLFEYFSETQRNKGNFPGRFSGRQFSNSRSEMNVSTLELGDSALYLCASSEDGTEYEGYTFGSGTRLTVV.

The chain carries TRBV5-1 and TRBJ2-1, with D possibly matching TRBD1 (6 bases). From germline, CDR1 is SGHRS and CDR2 YFSETQ. The ends were cut back, 4 bases at V and 10 bases at J, with 12 bases in the middle. This CDR3 spans 12 amino acids. CDR3 region: CASSKTGEEQFF. Here the CDR3 DNA reads TGCGCCAGCAGCAAGACAGGAGAGGAGCAGTTCTTC.

The genes are TRBV9 and TRBJ1-1; 9 bases fit TRBD1. The junction had 8 bases not matched to a gene; V was cut back by 2 bases and J by 6 bases. Germline-derived CDR1 and CDR2 are SGDLS and YYNGEE. This CDR3 spans 15 amino acids. The CDR3 loop is CASSVADRGRPEAFF. CDR3 bases: TGTGCCAGCAGCGTGGCGGACAGGGGACGACCTGAAGCTTTCTTT.

The chain employs TRBV29-1 and TRBJ1-1, with a tentative D call TRBD1 (6 bases). The CDR3 is made up of 13 amino acids. The germline V gene has CDR1 SQVTM and CDR2 ANQGSEA. Trimming stripped 4 bases from V and 6 bases from J, with 15 bases between. The CDR3 region has the DNA TGCAGCGTTGCCAGAAACAGGGTCCCTGAAGCTTTCTTT. Translated, it gives CSVARNRVPEAFF. Complete variable domain (other parts from reference TRBV29-1 and TRBJ1-1): SAVISQKPSRDICQRGTSLTIQCQVDSQVTMMFWYRQQPGQSLTLIATANQGSEATYESGFVIDKFPISRPNLTFSTLTVSNMSPEDSSIYLCSVARNRVPEAFFGQGTRLTVV.

The genes are TRBV7-2 and TRBJ2-1, with 10 bases aligning to TRBD2. CDR3 length equals 17 residues. Looked up from germline, CDR1 is SGHTA and CDR2 is FQGNSA. The V and J ends lost 1 base and 2 bases, in that order; junction bases with no gene match: 5. This chain's CDR3 is CASSLGPSGGPYNEQFF. Written as DNA, the CDR3 is TGTGCCAGCAGCTTAGGGCCTAGCGGGGGCCCCTACAATGAGCAGTTCTTC.

Concerning this clone itself: A read error may account for a junction end that differs from germline. V and J are TRBV6-6 and TRBJ2-1; perhaps TRBD2 as D (5 bases). Germline CDR1 and CDR2: MNHNY and SVGAGI (reference sequence). The CDR3 is 12 residues long. DNA of the CDR3: TGTGCCGGCAGTTTTCCGGAGGATGAGCAGTTCTTC. It translates to CAGSFPEDEQFF.

V gene TRBV30 combines with J gene TRBJ2-6, with unresolved D. The V gene lost 1 base and the J gene lost 0 bases, with 10 bases spanning the gap. Germline-derived CDR1 and CDR2 are GTSNPN and SVGIG (reference sequence). This CDR3 region has 16 residues. CDR3 coding DNA: TGTGCCTGGAGTGGGCTGACGGGCTCTGGGGCCAACGTCCTGACTTTC. Protein: CAWSGLTGSGANVLTF.

The CDR3 is CASSLPGGETQYF. In DNA form, the CDR3 reads TGTGCCAGCAGCTTACCGGGGGGGGAGACCCAGTACTTC. V is TRBV7-3 and J is TRBJ2-5, with 8 positions matching TRBD2. The CDR3 has 13 amino acids. CDR1 is SGHTA, CDR2 FQGTGA, per germline. V lost 2 bases and J lost 5; bases outside the gene matches: 1.

In this sample, this clone turned up a few times. The DNA for the CDR3 is TGTGCCAGTATCTCTAGGGGACAGGGAGGCACTGAAGCTTTCTTT. This encodes CASISRGQGGTEAFF. This chain links TRBV19 with TRBJ1-1; TRBD1 matches at 9 bases. With 7 bases clipped from V and 4 bases from J, the junction kept 10 bases outside the gene matches. CDR3 length: 15 amino acids. From germline, CDR1 is LNHDA and CDR2 SQIVND (reference sequence). The full variable domain, rest sourced from reference TRBV19 and TRBJ1-1, is DGGITQSPKYLFRKEGQNVTLSCEQNLNHDAMYWYRQDPGQGLRLIYYSQIVNDFQKGDIAEGYSVSREKKESFPLTVTSAQKNPTAFYLCASISRGQGGTEAFFGQGTRLTVV.

The chain uses TRBV25-1 and TRBJ2-7; D may be TRBD1 (5 bases). The CDR3 length is 16 residues. CDR1 and CDR2 (germline): MGHDK, SYGVNS. V gave up 4 bases and J gave up 1 base, with 17 bases separating them. In nucleotides, the CDR3 is TGTGCCAGCAGTGCCTTCCCGACAGCCAATTCCTACGAGCAGTACTTC. It encodes CASSAFPTANSYEQYF.

The V and J genes are TRBV4-3 and TRBJ2-7; weak D call: TRBD2 (7 bases). From germline, CDR1 is LGHNA and CDR2 YSLEER. The V gene lost 1 base and the J gene lost 2 bases, with 15 bases spanning the gap. The length of the CDR3 is 16 residues. CDR3 region: CASSQGGGGAPYEQYF. The CDR3, as DNA: TGCGCCAGCAGCCAAGGGGGAGGGGGAGCTCCCTACGAGCAGTACTTC.

The CDR3 DNA is TGTGCCAGCCCCGGGACAGATTACAATGAGCAGTTCTTC. Protein: CASPGTDYNEQFF. The chain recombines TRBV2 with TRBJ2-1; 7 bases match TRBD1. Germline-derived CDR1 and CDR2 are SNHLY and FYNNEI. The trim removed 8 bases at V and 4 bases at J, leaving 5 bases unmatched. CDR3 length: 13 amino acids. Together with reference TRBV2 and TRBJ2-1, the CDR3 gives the full variable domain: EPEVTQTPSHQVTQMGQEVILRCVPISNHLYFYWYRQILGQKVEFLVSFYNNEISEKSEIFDDQFSVERPDGSNFTLKIRSTKLEDSAMYFCASPGTDYNEQFFGPGTRLTVL.

The chain couples TRBV5-1 to TRBJ1-4; 7 bases line up with TRBD1. Germline CDR1 and CDR2: SGHRS and YFSETQ. The CDR3 runs to 15 residues. J lost 7 bases, V lost 0 bases, and 6 bases had no gene match. CDR3 DNA sequence: TGCGCCAGCAGCTTGGGAGGGGGCGTCTCTGAAAAACTGTTTTTT. This translates into CASSLGGGVSEKLFF. The whole variable domain, remainder taken from reference TRBV5-1 and TRBJ1-4, is KAGVTQTPRYLIKTRGQQVTLSCSPISGHRSVSWYQQTPGQGLQFLFEYFSETQRNKGNFPGRFSGRQFSNSRSEMNVSTLELGDSALYLCASSLGGGVSEKLFFGSGTQLSVL.

The CDR3 nucleotides are TGTGCCAGCAGTGGAGACAGGGGGTCCTATAATTCACCCCTCCACTTT. Translating gives CASSGDRGSYNSPLHF. The chain is built from TRBV7-9 and TRBJ1-6; 9 positions match TRBD1. The CDR3 runs to 16 residues. The V and J ends lost 6 bases and 1 base, in that order; junction bases with no gene match: 4. CDR1 is SEHNR, CDR2 FQNEAQ, per germline (reference sequence).

This chain uses TRBV9 with TRBJ1-2; TRBD1 aligns across 7 bases. V shed 2 bases and J 1 base; nucleotides not matched to a gene: 8. CDR3 length: 16 residues. The V gene's germline CDR1 is SGDLS and CDR2 YYNGEE. CDR3 sequence: CASSVRQGSFNYGYTF. For the CDR3, the DNA is TGTGCCAGCAGCGTCCGACAGGGCAGCTTTAACTATGGCTACACCTTC.

CDR3 region: CASSLGQGASLEKLFF. The DNA for the CDR3 is TGTGCCAGCAGTTTAGGACAGGGGGCTAGTTTGGAAAAACTGTTTTTT. This chain uses TRBV27 with TRBJ1-4; 11 bases agree with TRBD1. This CDR3 has 16 residues. CDR1 is MNHEY, CDR2 SMNVEV, per germline (reference sequence). The trim removed 2 bases at V and 8 bases at J, leaving 7 bases unmatched.

The chain has TRBV4-1 and TRBJ2-7, with 7 bases aligning to TRBD1. V shed 4 bases, J shed 3 bases, and the junction held 12 bases outside the gene matches. Germline CDR1 is MGHRA and CDR2 is YSYEKL. This CDR3 contains 16 residues. The CDR3 here is CASSRIHTGTVYEQYF. In DNA, the CDR3 is TGCGCCAGCAGCCGGATCCATACTGGGACAGTCTACGAGCAGTACTTC.

This chain links TRBV7-2 with TRBJ2-5, with D uncertain. V was pared by 0 bases and J by 4 bases, with 3 bases between. The CDR3 has 12 residues. Germline CDR1 SGHTA, CDR2 FQGNSA. The CDR3 loop is CASSLARETQYF. In DNA, the CDR3 is TGTGCCAGCAGCTTAGCGCGAGAGACCCAGTACTTC.

This clone showed up just a few times. At one boundary the junction diverges from the germline segment, which might be a read error. This chain uses TRBV7-2 with TRBJ2-7, with 12 bases fitting TRBD2. CDR1 SGHTA and CDR2 FQGNSA come from the germline V gene. The CDR3 extends over 13 amino acids. The CDR3: CASSLSLAGGIDF. CDR3 nucleotide sequence: TGTGCCAGCAGCCTATCCCTAGCGGGGGGGATCGACTTC.

This chain links TRBV28 with TRBJ2-1; D remains unclear. The CDR3 is 13 residues long. Deletions cut 2 bases from V and 5 bases from J, with 7 bases between. Germline assignment: CDR1 MDHEN and CDR2 SYDVKM. The CDR3 nucleotides read TGTGCCAGCAGTTTAGCGGATAACAATGAGCAGTTCTTC. Protein: CASSLADNNEQFF.

This chain links TRBV2 with TRBJ1-1; D possibly corresponds to TRBD1 (6 bases). The CDR3 has 14 amino acids. V shed 5 bases and J shed 1 base, with 11 bases lying between them. Germline assignment: CDR1 SNHLY and CDR2 FYNNEI. CDR3 DNA: TGTGCCAGCAGTCCTCAGACAGGGAACACTGAAGCTTTCTTT. Encoded protein: CASSPQTGNTEAFF.

The chain couples TRBV9 to TRBJ1-1, with D uncertain. CDR3 length equals 13 residues. V gave up 6 bases and J gave up 1 base, with 10 bases separating them. CDR1 and CDR2 (germline): SGDLS, YYNGEE. The CDR3 DNA follows: TGTGCCAGCACCCGAGGGCCGAACACTGAAGCTTTCTTT. Protein: CASTRGPNTEAFF.